This TCR beta chain was sequenced in a study of T cell repertoires in ileal Crohn's disease. To note about this clone: The antigen is not known.

TCRdb keeps only in-frame clones here, not all; method: immunoSEQ multiplex PCR. Altogether some 4,200 clones are present, approximately 69% being singletons, with the ten largest covering about 16%. CDR1 and CDR2 (germline): SNHLY, FYNNEI. The CDR3 contains 17 residues. V trimming: 8 bases; J trimming: 0 bases; junction bases outside the gene matches: 10. Study observations and caveats: High-frequency clones were more common in sorted CD8 than CD4 cells.

Sample: ileal tissue. The TCR sequence derives from an adult with Crohn's disease. V is TRBV2 and J is TRBJ2-6; 7 bases are shared with TRBD2. CDR3 region: CASQKSGASSGANVLTF. The CDR3 nucleotides read TGTGCCAGCCAAAAGAGCGGGGCCTCCTCTGGGGCCAACGTCCTGACTTTC.